The entry below describes one TCR beta chain. From germline, CDR1 is MNHEY and CDR2 SMNVEV (reference sequence). This CDR3 has 14 amino acids. Trimming removed 5 bases at V and 7 bases at J, with 15 bases between. This sample is part of a study of blood T cell repertoires in COVID-19. Study overall: COVID-19 samples, acute and convalescent, were from the United States, Italy and Spain. T cells, B-cell-depleted T cells, or PBMCs provided the cDNA or gDNA that served as material.

As originally analysed: Estimates of nucleated cell counts were drawn from the amplification of reference gene primers. TCRdb's copy holds only in-frame clones and misses some; the assay was immunoSEQ multiplex PCR. V and J calls and clone size follow that table, whereas D and trimming were derived from the DNA. Of tens of thousands of clones listed, roughly 74% are singletons. Enrolment of Seattle patients took place during active infection, and they were followed longitudinally. The receptor was derived from a man in his 70s with COVID-19, enrolled during active disease. The rearrangement links TRBV27 to TRBJ1-5, with D tentatively TRBD1 (6 bases). The sequencing input was peripheral blood. CDR3 in amino acids: CASSPDRRGQPQHF. CDR3 in DNA: TGTGCCAGCAGTCCGGACAGACGAGGGCAGCCCCAGCATTTT.